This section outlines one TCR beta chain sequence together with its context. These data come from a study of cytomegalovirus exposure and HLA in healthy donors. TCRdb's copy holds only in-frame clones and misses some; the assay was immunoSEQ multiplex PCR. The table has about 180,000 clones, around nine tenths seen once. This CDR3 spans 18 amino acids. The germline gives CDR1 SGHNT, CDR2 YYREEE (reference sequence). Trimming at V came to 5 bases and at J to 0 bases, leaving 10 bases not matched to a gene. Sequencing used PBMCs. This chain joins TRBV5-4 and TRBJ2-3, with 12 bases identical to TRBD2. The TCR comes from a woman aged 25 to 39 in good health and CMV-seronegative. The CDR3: CASRRELAGGSSTDTQYF. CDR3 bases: TGTGCCAGCAGAAGAGAACTAGCGGGGGGATCTAGCACAGATACGCAGTATTTT.